Presented here are 8 T cell receptor beta chains from one specimen sequenced in a study of blood T cell repertoires in COVID-19. Produced via immunoSEQ multiplex PCR; TCRdb's table is partial and in-frame only. Counted here are 45,000 to 55,000 clones, just over 85% occurring once; the ten biggest clones make up approximately 12%. The specimen sequenced was peripheral blood. The receptors were sampled from a man aged 65 to 79 with active COVID-19.

The chain links TRBV6-5 to TRBJ2-5; 7 bases agree with TRBD1. V lost 4 bases to trimming and J lost 9 bases; unmatched junction nucleotides: 8. Germline CDR1 and CDR2: MNHEY and SVGAGI. This CDR3 has 13 residues. The CDR3, as DNA: TGTGCCAGCAGTTCGGGACAGCCCAAGCCCCAGTACTTC. Translated: CASSSGQPKPQYF.

The rearrangement joins TRBV28 to TRBJ2-2; the D gene is possibly TRBD2 (6 bases). The V gene's germline CDR1 is MDHEN and CDR2 SYDVKM. The CDR3 loop spans 14 amino acids. The V and J ends lost 6 bases and 1 base respectively, with 9 bases between them. CDR3 in amino acids: CASRRDWNTGELFF. The CDR3 nucleotides are TGTGCCAGCAGACGGGACTGGAACACCGGGGAGCTGTTTTTT.

The V and J genes are TRBV9 and TRBJ2-2, with TRBD2 matching over 15 bases. The J segment lost 1 base and the V segment lost 4 bases, leaving 5 bases of the junction unmatched. The length of the CDR3 is 18 residues. Germline V gives CDR1 SGDLS, CDR2 YYNGEE. The CDR3 here is CASSLGTSGGRNTGELFF. As DNA, the CDR3 is TGTGCCAGCAGCCTCGGGACTAGCGGGGGGAGGAACACCGGGGAGCTGTTTTTT.

J is TRBJ1-2 and V is TRBV19; a weak D match, TRBD1 (6 bases). The germline gives CDR1 LNHDA, CDR2 SQIVND (reference sequence). This CDR3 region has 17 residues. Between the trimmed V and J ends, which lost 4 bases and 0 bases, there was a span of 18 bases. In DNA form, the CDR3 reads TGTGCCAGTAGTAGGTCGGTAGGGGACACAGCTAACTATGGCTACACCTTC. Translating it yields CASSRSVGDTANYGYTF.

The chain links TRBV11-3 to TRBJ2-1, with D perhaps TRBD2 (6 bases). The CDR3 consists of 12 residues. V shed 2 bases and J shed 9 bases, with 8 bases lying between them. Germline V gene data show CDR1 as SGHNT and CDR2 as YENEEA. This CDR3 is CASSLRRGEQFF. The CDR3 region has the DNA TGTGCCAGCAGCTTAAGGAGGGGTGAGCAGTTCTTC.

The chain uses TRBV6-5 and TRBJ2-7; D uncertain. Germline V gene sequence: CDR1 MNHEY, CDR2 SVGAGI. This CDR3 has 14 residues. V was cut by 2 bases and J by 0 bases, with 8 bases left in between. The CDR3 DNA reads as TGTGCCAGCAGTTACGGCAGAATCTCCTACGAGCAGTACTTC. Residues: CASSYGRISYEQYF.

V is TRBV7-2 and J is TRBJ2-1, with 11 bases lining up with TRBD2. The V segment lost 0 bases and the J segment 6 bases; nucleotides outside the gene matches: 10. The CDR3 has 18 amino acids. Germline V CDR1 and CDR2: SGHTA, FQGNSA. This CDR3 reads CASSLALVVAGGVNEQFF. The CDR3 DNA sequence: TGTGCCAGCAGCTTAGCCCTCGTGGTAGCGGGGGGGGTCAATGAGCAGTTCTTC.

This chain uses TRBV11-2 with TRBJ2-5; the match to TRBD1 covers 11 bases. V trimming: 4 bases; J trimming: 4 bases; junction bases outside the gene matches: 5. In germline, CDR1 is SGHAT, CDR2 FQNNGV. The CDR3 has 15 amino acids. This CDR3 is CASSSWTGGGETQYF. In nucleotides, the CDR3 is TGTGCCAGCAGCTCTTGGACAGGGGGCGGAGAGACCCAGTACTTC. Supplemented by reference TRBV11-2 and TRBJ2-5, the full variable domain reads EAGVAQSPRYKIIEKRQSVAFWCNPISGHATLYWYQQILGQGPKLLIQFQNNGVVDDSQLPKDRFSAERLKGVDSTLKIQPAKLEDSAVYLCASSSWTGGGETQYFGPGTRLLVL.